These T cell receptor beta chains were read from a single sample in a study of tumor and adjacent non-tumor tissue in lung cancer. Using its own MiXCR run on the multiplex PCR reads, TCRdb lists one record per CDR3 protein. In the table there are over 40,000 distinct CDR3 sequences, roughly three fifths of which are singletons. Sequenced: distant non-tumor lung tissue. These receptors originate from a middle-aged woman with non-small cell lung cancer. Each CDR3 is given with its conserved first and last residue. D genes are given only for firm matches. Part of the rows lack a size; the others show once, few, many or a class for expanded clones.

j_call,clone_size,v_call,d_call,cdr3_nt,cdr3_aa
TRBJ2-5,-,TRBV11-3,-,TGTGTCAGCAGTGGGTGGACCCAGTACTTC,CVSSGWTQYF
TRBJ2-7,few,TRBV28,-,TGTGCCAGCAGTTTCCAGTACATGCAGTACTTC,CASSFQYMQYF
TRBJ2-3,once,TRBV11-2,TRBD2,TGTACCCGTACTTCATCTCGAGGGGCTAGCGGGTTACTTTTAGCAGATACGCAGTATTTT,CTRTSSRGASGLLLADTQYF
TRBJ2-5,many,TRBV6-5,TRBD2,TGTGCCAGCAGTCCGCTAGCGGGGGTAAACCAAGAGACCCAGTACTTC,CASSPLAGVNQETQYF
TRBJ2-3,-,TRBV11-2,-,TGTGCCAGCAGTCCTATAAGCGCGGCAGATACGCAGTATTTC,CASSPISAADTQYF
TRBJ2-1,-,TRBV11-2,-,TGTGTCAGCAGCTTCAGTAATGAGCAGTTCTTC,CVSSFSNEQFF
TRBJ2-6,-,TRBV11-2,-,TGTGCCTGCAGCTGGTTAGACCTCTCTGGGACCAGCGTCCTGACTTTC,CACSWLDLSGTSVLTF
TRBJ2-1,-,TRBV11-2,-,TGTGTCAGCTCCCAAACGGGGACTTACAATGAGCAGTTCTTC,CVSSQTGTYNEQFF
TRBJ2-1,-,TRBV11-2,-,TGTGCCAACAGCCGATCTTTGGTTAGCGTTCATGAGCAGTTCTTC,CANSRSLVSVHEQFF
TRBJ2-2,many,TRBV29-1,TRBD1,TGCAGCGTTGAAGATCTCGGCGCAGGGGGAACCGGGGAGCTGTTTTTT,CSVEDLGAGGTGELFF
TRBJ2-7,few,TRBV20-1,-,TGCAGTGCCTACCGCGACAGCTTGGGGCTAGACTCCTACGGACAGTACTTC,CSAYRDSLGLDSYGQYF
TRBJ2-2,-,TRBV30,-,TGTGCCTGGAGTGTTTTTTTAGCGGTGGAGCTGTTTTTT,CAWSVFLAVELFF
TRBJ2-3,-,TRBV11-2,-,TGTGCCAGCAACTTAGCCTCCCAGGGTAGCACAGATATGCAGTATTTT,CASNLASQGSTDMQYF
TRBJ2-2,-,TRBV11-2,TRBD1,TGTGCCAGCATGCACCAGGGGGCATGGACCGGGGAGCTGTTTTTT,CASMHQGAWTGELFF
TRBJ2-4,-,TRBV11-2,-,TGTGTCAGCAGCTTAGGAATACAGGATGGAGCCAAAAACATTCAGTACTTC,CVSSLGIQDGAKNIQYF
TRBJ2-1,few,TRBV20-1,-,TGCAGTGCCGTCGATTTAGAGGGTGGCTACAATGAGCAGTTCTTC,CSAVDLEGGYNEQFF
TRBJ2-1,-,TRBV5-4,-,TGTGCCAACAGCCCCCGCGCTTTAGTAGGGGGAGGTGAGCAGTTCTTC,CANSPRALVGGGEQFF
TRBJ2-3,-,TRBV9,-,TGTGCCAGCAGCCTTTCGGGGGCTGCAGATACGCAGTATTTT,CASSLSGAADTQYF
TRBJ2-5,-,TRBV4-1,TRBD2,TGCACCAACAGCCAAGATCCGGCCGGGGGGTTCGGAGAGACCCAGTACTTC,CTNSQDPAGGFGETQYF
TRBJ2-6,-,TRBV11-2,-,TGTGCCAGCAGCTGGTTAGATCTCTCTGGGGCCAACATCCTGACTTTC,CASSWLDLSGANILTF
TRBJ2-7,-,TRBV11-2,-,TGTGCCAGCAGCTTAGTCTCAAACCCCTATGAGCGGTACTTC,CASSLVSNPYERYF
TRBJ2-1,-,TRBV11-2,-,TGTGCCAGCAGCCGGACTGGCGGTAACAATGAGCAGTTCTTC,CASSRTGGNNEQFF
TRBJ1-2,many,TRBV5-4,-,TGTGCCAGCAGTAAACAGGACCGGTACACTGGCTACACCTTC,CASSKQDRYTGYTF
TRBJ1-1,-,TRBV6-5,-,TGTGCCTCACGGGGACATACGAACACTGAAGCTTTCTTT,CASRGHTNTEAFF
TRBJ2-7,medium-sized,TRBV11-2,-,TGTGCCAGCAGCTTAGCCGCAGGGGCTTACGAGCAGTACTTC,CASSLAAGAYEQYF
TRBJ1-2,many,TRBV28,-,TGTGCCAGCACGGGACCCGAATCGTGGGGCTACACCTTC,CASTGPESWGYTF
TRBJ1-4,-,TRBV11-1,-,TGCGCCAGCAGCTTAGACTACGAGGCAGGAACCGAAATGCTGTTTTTT,CASSLDYEAGTEMLFF
TRBJ1-1,-,TRBV6-5,-,TGTGCCAGCAGCGGCCTGGGACGGGACACTGAGGCCTTCTTT,CASSGLGRDTEAFF
TRBJ2-1,few,TRBV19,-,TGTACCAGTACTCTAGCTGGGTACAATGAGCAGTTCTTC,CTSTLAGYNEQFF
TRBJ2-1,-,TRBV29-1,-,TGCAGCGTGGTAAGCGAGATTAGCGCTCCACACAATGAACAGTTCTTC,CSVVSEISAPHNEQFF
TRBJ2-1,-,TRBV11-2,TRBD2,TGTGCCAGCAGCAGACAAGCGGGAGGAGCCTACAAAGAGCAGTTCTTC,CASSRQAGGAYKEQFF
TRBJ2-5,many,TRBV12-3/TRBV12-4,-,TGTGCCAGCAGTTTAATGCAAGAGACCCAGTACTTC,CASSLMQETQYF
TRBJ2-4,-,TRBV12-3/TRBV12-4,-,TGTGCTAGCAGTTTTAAGTCGGAGGTCGGGGCCAAAAACATTCAGTACTTC,CASSFKSEVGAKNIQYF
TRBJ1-2,-,TRBV29-1,-,TGCAGCGTCCCGTATTACTCAGTGGGGGGCAACTATGGCTACACTTTC,CSVPYYSVGGNYGYTF
TRBJ2-7,-,TRBV20-1,-,TGCAGTGGTTTGGACACCCATTCCTACGAGCAGTACTTC,CSGLDTHSYEQYF
TRBJ2-5,many,TRBV12-3/TRBV12-4,TRBD2,TGTGCCAGCAGTTCGACTAGCGGGAGGGGGGGAGAGACCCAGTACTTC,CASSSTSGRGGETQYF
TRBJ1-1,-,TRBV11-1,-,TGTGCCAGCAGCTTATTCGCGGATACTGAAGCTTTCTTT,CASSLFADTEAFF